This TCR beta chain emerged from a study of cytomegalovirus exposure and HLA in healthy donors. A multiplex PCR was run with 60 Vbeta primers and 13 Jbeta primers. Sequencing was performed with immunoSEQ multiplex PCR; in TCRdb, only in-frame clones are kept and a portion is missing. The table records about 160,000 clones, 70% to 90% of them present only once. Material: PBMCs. The receptor comes from a woman aged 25 to 39 in good health and CMV-seronegative.

This chain's CDR3 is CAADRGPGETQYF. DNA of the CDR3: TGTGCCGCAGACAGGGGGCCGGGGGAGACCCAGTACTTC. The chain carries TRBV10-3 and TRBJ2-5; 10 nucleotides align to TRBD1. From germline, CDR1 is ENHRY and CDR2 SYGVKD. The J segment lost 5 bases and the V segment lost 11 bases, leaving 8 bases of the junction unmatched. CDR3 size: 13 residues.